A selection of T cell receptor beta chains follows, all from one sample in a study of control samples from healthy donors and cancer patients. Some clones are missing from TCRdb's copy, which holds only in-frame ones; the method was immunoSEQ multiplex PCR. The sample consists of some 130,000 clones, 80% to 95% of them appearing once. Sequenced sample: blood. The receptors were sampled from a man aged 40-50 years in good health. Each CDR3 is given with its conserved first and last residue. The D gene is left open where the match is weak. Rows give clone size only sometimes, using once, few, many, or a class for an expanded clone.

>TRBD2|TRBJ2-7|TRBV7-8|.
TGTGCCAGCGTTGGCGGGGGGGCGAGTTCCGAGCAGTACTTC
CASVGGGASSEQYF
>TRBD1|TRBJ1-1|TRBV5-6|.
TGTGCCAGCAGTAAAGACAGGGGCCGGAACACTGAAGCTTTCTTT
CASSKDRGRNTEAFF
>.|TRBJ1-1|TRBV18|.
TGTGCCAGCTCTCAAATTCCGGGGGTCAACACTGAAGCTTTCTTT
CASSQIPGVNTEAFF
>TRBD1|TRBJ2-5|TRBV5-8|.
TGTGCCAGCAGCGACACCGGGACAGTGGAGACCCAGTACTTC
CASSDTGTVETQYF
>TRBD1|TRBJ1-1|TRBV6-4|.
TGTGCCAGCAGTCCTGGGACAGGGGGCGGTGAAGCTTTCTTT
CASSPGTGGGEAFF
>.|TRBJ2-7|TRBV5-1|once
TGCGCCAGCAGCTTGGGGAGGGGGGGGAGCTCCTACGAGCAGTACTTC
CASSLGRGGSSYEQYF
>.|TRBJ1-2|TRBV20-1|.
TGCAGAGGAGACGGGATCTATGGCTACACCTTC
CRGDGIYGYTF
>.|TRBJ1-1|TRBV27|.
TGTGCCAGCAGTTTATCGGAGGTCACTGAAGCTTTCTTT
CASSLSEVTEAFF
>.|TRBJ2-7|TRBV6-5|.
TGTGCCAGCAGTTATAACGGATTCTACGAGCAGTACTTC
CASSYNGFYEQYF
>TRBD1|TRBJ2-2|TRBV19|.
TGTGCCAGTAGTATAGCCCCAGGACAGGGTGGGAGCACCGGGGAGCTGTTTTTT
CASSIAPGQGGSTGELFF
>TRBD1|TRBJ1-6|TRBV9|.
TGTGCCAGCAGCGCGACCCAAAACAGGGGAAATTCACCCCTCCACTTT
CASSATQNRGNSPLHF
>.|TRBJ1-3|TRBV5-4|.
TGTGCCAGCAGCTTGGGAGGGGGCTCTGGAAACACCATATATTTT
CASSLGGGSGNTIYF
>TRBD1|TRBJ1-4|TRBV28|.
TGTGCCAGCATTACTACAGGGGGCGATTTTGAAAAACTGTTTTTT
CASITTGGDFEKLFF
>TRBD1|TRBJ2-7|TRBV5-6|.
TGTGCCAGCAGCTTTGGGGTGGGACAGGCATTACACGAGCAGTACTTC
CASSFGVGQALHEQYF
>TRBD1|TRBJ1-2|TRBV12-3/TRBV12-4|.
TGTGCCAGCAGATACGGACAGGAGTATGGCTACACCTTC
CASRYGQEYGYTF
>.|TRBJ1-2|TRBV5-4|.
TGTGCCAGCAGCTTGGCAGAGGGGGGGTATTATGGCTACACCTTC
CASSLAEGGYYGYTF
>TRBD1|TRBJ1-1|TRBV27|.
TGTGCCAGCAGTTTCAGGGGGCAAGTGACTGAAGCTTTCTTT
CASSFRGQVTEAFF
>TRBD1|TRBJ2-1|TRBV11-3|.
TGTGCCAGCAGCCTGGGACAGGGAAGGCAGCCTGAGCAGTTCTTC
CASSLGQGRQPEQFF
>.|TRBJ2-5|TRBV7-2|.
TGTGTCAGCAGCTTAGCGCGGGTAGGCACAGAGACCCAGTACTTC
CVSSLARVGTETQYF
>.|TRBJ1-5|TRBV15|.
TGTGCCACCAGCAGAGATTCCTTGGCAGGCAATCAGCCCCAGCATTTT
CATSRDSLAGNQPQHF
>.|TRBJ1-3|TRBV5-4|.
TGTGCCAGCAGCTTGGGGGCAGCCCAAAACACCATATATTTT
CASSLGAAQNTIYF
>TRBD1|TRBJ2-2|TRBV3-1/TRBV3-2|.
TGTGCCAGCAGCCGAATGCCCGGGACAGAGGAGCTGTTTTTT
CASSRMPGTEELFF